This T cell receptor (beta chain) was obtained from a study of blood T cells in healthy people across ages. CDR1 and CDR2 (germline): DFQATT, SNEGSKA (reference sequence). Trimming took off 3 bases at V and 4 bases at J, with 8 bases between the two ends. The CDR3 runs 12 residues. This clonotype was counted only a few times. Donors ranged from roughly 6 to 95 years old and were healthy Caucasians in Russia. Through a sample-barcoded 5' primer and a J-beta primer mix, a second PCR was run for roughly 7 to 12 cycles. From the 5' RACE reads, TCRdb called clonotypes with MiXCR, one entry per CDR3 protein. The data contain around 790,000 distinct CDR3 sequences, approximately 48% of them seen just once; the ten biggest clones take up roughly a fifth.

Sample: blood. This receptor was taken from a man in his 60s in good health. The chain uses TRBV20-1 and TRBJ2-3; perhaps TRBD2 as D (5 bases). Here the CDR3 DNA reads TGCAGTGCTAGGGCGGACTCAGATACGCAGTATTTT. Its protein product is CSARADSDTQYF.